This T cell receptor (beta chain) was profiled in a study of shared clonotypes between healthy human individuals. General study results and limits: Researchers sampled only blood; tissue repertoires likely differ.

Those who donated, Caucasian adults without exception, all lived in Nashville, Tennessee. Subsets obtained from CD4+ cells comprised CD45RA+ naive and CD45RA-negative memory cells. Here immunoSEQ multiplex PCR was the method, and the copy in TCRdb shows in-frame clones only, minus some. The sample includes some 1.4 million clones, roughly 96% seen only once; the top ten take roughly 1.2%. The CDR3 spans 14 residues. V was pared by 3 bases and J by 1 base, with 9 bases between. Per the germline V gene, CDR1 is KGHSH and CDR2 is LQKENI. Remarks on this clone: Its antigen is as yet unknown.

This clonotype was sampled from a man between 25 and 39 years old in good health. The gene calls are TRBV18 and TRBJ1-2, with D uncertain. The sample consisted of naive CD4+ T cells sorted from blood. Subset of the sample: CD45RA+ positively selected. The CDR3 loop is CASSPTPLNYGYTF. CDR3 nucleotides: TGTGCCAGCTCACCTACACCTCTTAACTATGGCTACACCTTC.